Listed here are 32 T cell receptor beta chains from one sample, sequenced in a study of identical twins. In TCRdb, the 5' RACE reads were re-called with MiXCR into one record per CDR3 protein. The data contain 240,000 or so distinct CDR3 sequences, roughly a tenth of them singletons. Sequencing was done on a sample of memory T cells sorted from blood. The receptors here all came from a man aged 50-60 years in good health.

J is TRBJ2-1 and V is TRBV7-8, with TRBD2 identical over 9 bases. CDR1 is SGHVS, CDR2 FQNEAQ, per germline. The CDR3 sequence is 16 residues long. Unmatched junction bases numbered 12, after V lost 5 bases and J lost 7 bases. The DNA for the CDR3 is TGTGCCAGCAGCAAAGGGGGTAGCGGGAGATATAATGAGCAGTTCTTC. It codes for CASSKGGSGRYNEQFF. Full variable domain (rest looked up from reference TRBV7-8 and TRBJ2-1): GAGVSQSPRYKVAKRGQDVALRCDPISGHVSLFWYQQALGQGPEFLTYFQNEAQLDKSGLPSDRFFAERPEGSVSTLKIQRTQQEDSAVYLCASSKGGSGRYNEQFFGPGTRLTVL.

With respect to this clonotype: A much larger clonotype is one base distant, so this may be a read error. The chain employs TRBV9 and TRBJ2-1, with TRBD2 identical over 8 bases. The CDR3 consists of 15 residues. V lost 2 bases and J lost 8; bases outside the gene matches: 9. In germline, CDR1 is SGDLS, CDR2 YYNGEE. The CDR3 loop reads CASSVLAGPSDEQFF. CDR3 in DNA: TGTGCCAGCAGCGTTCTAGCGGGTCCCTCTGATGAGCAGTTCTTC.

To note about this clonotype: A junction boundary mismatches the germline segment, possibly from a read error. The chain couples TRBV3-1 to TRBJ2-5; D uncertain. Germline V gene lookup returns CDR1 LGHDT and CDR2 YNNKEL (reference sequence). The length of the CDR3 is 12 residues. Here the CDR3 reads CASSKEEETQYF. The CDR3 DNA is TGTGCCAGCAGCAAAGAAGAAGAGACCCAGTACTTC.

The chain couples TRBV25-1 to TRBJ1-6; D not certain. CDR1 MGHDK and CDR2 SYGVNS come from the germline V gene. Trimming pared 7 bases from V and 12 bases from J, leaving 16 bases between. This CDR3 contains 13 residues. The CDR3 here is CASTPGRSGPLHF. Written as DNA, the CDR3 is TGTGCCAGCACCCCCGGACGTTCAGGACCCCTCCACTTT.

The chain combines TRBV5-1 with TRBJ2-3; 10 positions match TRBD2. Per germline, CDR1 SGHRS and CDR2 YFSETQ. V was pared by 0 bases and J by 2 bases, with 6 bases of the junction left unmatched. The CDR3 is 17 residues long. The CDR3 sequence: CASSLERGGRDTDTQYF. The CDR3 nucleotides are TGCGCCAGCAGCTTGGAGCGGGGGGGCCGGGACACAGATACGCAGTATTTT.

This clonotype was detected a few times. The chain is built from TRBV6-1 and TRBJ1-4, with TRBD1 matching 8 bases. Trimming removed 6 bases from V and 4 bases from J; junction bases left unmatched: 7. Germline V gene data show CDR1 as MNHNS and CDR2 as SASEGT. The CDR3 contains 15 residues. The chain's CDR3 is CASRRPTGDNEKLFF. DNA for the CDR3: TGTGCCAGCAGGAGACCGACAGGGGATAATGAAAAACTGTTTTTT.

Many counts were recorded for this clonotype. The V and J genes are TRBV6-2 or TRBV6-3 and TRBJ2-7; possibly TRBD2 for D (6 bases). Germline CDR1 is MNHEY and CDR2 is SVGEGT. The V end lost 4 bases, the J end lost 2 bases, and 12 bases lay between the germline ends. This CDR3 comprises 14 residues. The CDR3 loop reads CASSSRRGTYEQYF. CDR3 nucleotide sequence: TGTGCCAGCAGTTCCCGGCGGGGAACCTACGAGCAGTACTTC.

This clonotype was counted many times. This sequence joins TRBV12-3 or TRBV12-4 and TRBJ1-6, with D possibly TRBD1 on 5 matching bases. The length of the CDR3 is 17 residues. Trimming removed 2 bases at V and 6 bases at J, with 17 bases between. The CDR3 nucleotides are TGTGCCAGCAGTTTATGGGCGGGGGAAGGCGTTAATTCACCCCTCCACTTT. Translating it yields CASSLWAGEGVNSPLHF.

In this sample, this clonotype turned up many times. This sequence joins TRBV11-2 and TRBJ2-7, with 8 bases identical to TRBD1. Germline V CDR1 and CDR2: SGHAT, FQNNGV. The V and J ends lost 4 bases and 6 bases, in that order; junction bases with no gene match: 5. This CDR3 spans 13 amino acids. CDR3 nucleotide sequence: TGTGCCAGCAGCTACGGACAGGGTAGCGAGCAGTACTTC. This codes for CASSYGQGSEQYF. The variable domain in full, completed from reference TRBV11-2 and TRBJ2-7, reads EAGVAQSPRYKIIEKRQSVAFWCNPISGHATLYWYQQILGQGPKLLIQFQNNGVVDDSQLPKDRFSAERLKGVDSTLKIQPAKLEDSAVYLCASSYGQGSEQYFGPGTRLTVT.

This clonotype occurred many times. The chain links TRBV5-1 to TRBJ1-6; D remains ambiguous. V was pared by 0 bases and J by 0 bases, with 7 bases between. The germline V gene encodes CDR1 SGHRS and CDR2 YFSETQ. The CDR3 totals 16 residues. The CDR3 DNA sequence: TGCGCCAGCAGCTTGGAAGGGAGCTCCTATAATTCACCCCTCCACTTT. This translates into CASSLEGSSYNSPLHF.

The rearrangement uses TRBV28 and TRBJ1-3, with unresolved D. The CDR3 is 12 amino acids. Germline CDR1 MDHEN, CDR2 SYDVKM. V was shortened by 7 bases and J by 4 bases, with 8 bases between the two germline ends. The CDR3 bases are TGTGCCAGCAAGTCGAGGGGAAACACCATATATTTT. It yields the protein CASKSRGNTIYF.

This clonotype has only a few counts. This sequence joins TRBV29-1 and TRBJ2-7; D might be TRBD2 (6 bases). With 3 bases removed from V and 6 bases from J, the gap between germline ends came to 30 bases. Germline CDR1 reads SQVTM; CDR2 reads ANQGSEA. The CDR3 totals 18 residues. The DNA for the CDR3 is TGCAGCGTTGACGGTCCTACCGGCCCGGGAGAGGAGCCGCGCGAGCAGTACTTC. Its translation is CSVDGPTGPGEEPREQYF.

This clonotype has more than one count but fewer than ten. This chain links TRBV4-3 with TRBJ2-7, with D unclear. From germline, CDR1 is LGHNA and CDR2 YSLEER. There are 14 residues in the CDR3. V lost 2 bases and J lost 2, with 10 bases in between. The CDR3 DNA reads TGCGCCAGCAGCCAATTCGTAGGCCCCTACGAGCAGTACTTC. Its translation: CASSQFVGPYEQYF.

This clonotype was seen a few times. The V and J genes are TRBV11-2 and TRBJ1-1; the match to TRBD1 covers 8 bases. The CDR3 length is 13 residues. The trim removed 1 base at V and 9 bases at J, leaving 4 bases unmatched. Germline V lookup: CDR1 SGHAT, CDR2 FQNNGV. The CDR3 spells CASSLGQGSKAFF. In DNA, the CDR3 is TGTGCCAGCAGCTTAGGACAGGGGAGTAAAGCTTTCTTT.

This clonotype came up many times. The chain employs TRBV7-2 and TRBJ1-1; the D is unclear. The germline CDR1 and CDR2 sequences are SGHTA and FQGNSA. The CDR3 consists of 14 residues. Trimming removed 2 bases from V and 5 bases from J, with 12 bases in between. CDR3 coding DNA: TGTGCCAGCAGCTTATTGACCTTAAGGACTGAAGCTTTCTTT. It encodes CASSLLTLRTEAFF.

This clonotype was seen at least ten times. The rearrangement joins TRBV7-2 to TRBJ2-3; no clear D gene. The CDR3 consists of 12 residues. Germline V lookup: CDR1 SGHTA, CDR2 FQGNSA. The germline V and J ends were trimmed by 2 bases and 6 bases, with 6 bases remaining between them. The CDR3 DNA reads TGTGCCAGCAGCTTACTTCGCGATACGCAGTATTTT. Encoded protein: CASSLLRDTQYF.

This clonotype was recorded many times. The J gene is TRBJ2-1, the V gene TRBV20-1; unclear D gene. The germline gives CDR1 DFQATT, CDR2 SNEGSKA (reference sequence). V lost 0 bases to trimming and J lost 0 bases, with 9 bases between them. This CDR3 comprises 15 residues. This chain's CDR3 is CSARDFRDSYNEQFF. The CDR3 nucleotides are TGCAGTGCTAGAGATTTCCGCGACTCCTACAATGAGCAGTTCTTC.

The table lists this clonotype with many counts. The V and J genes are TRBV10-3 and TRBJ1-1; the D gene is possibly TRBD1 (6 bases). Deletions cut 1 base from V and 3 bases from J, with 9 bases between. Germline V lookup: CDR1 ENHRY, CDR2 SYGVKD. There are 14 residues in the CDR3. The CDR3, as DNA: TGTGCCATCAGTGAGTGGGGGGCGGACACTGAAGCTTTCTTT. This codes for CAISEWGADTEAFF.

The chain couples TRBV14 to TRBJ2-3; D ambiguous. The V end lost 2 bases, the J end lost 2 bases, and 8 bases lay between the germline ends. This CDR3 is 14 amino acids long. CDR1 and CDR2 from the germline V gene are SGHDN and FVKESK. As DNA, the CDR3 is TGTGCCAGCAGCCAAATCGGAGCCACAGATACGCAGTATTTT. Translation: CASSQIGATDTQYF.

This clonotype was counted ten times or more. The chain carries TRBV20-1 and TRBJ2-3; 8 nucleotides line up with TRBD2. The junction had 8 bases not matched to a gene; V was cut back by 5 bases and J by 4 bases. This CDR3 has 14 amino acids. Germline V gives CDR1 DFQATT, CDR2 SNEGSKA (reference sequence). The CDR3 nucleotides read TGCAGTGCTCCCCGGGAGGGCCTATCAGATACGCAGTATTTT. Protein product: CSAPREGLSDTQYF.

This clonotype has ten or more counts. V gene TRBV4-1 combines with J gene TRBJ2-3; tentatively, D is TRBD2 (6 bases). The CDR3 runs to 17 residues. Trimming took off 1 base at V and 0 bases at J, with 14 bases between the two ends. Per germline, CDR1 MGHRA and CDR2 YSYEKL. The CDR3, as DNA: TGCGCCAGCAGCCAAGCCCGACTAGGACGTAGCACAGATACGCAGTATTTT. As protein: CASSQARLGRSTDTQYF.

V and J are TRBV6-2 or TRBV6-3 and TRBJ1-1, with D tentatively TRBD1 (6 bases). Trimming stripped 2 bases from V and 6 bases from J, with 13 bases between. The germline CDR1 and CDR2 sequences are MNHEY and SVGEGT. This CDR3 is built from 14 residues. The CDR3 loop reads CASSYLQSGAEAFF. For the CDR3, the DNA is TGTGCCAGCAGTTACCTGCAGTCAGGGGCTGAAGCTTTCTTT.

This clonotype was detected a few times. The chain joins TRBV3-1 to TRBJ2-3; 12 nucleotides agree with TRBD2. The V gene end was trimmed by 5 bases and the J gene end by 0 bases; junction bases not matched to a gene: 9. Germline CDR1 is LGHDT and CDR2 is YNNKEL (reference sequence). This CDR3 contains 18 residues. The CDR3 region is CASSKLAGGTSSTDTQYF. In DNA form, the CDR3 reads TGTGCCAGCAGCAAACTAGCGGGGGGAACCTCTAGCACAGATACGCAGTATTTT.

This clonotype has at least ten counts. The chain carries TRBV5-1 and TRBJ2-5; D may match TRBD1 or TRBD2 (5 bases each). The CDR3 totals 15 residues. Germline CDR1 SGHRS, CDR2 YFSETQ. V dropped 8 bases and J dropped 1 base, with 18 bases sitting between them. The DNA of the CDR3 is TGCGCCAGTGGGACCCGGGGCAGGACCCAAGAGACCCAGTACTTC. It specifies CASGTRGRTQETQYF.

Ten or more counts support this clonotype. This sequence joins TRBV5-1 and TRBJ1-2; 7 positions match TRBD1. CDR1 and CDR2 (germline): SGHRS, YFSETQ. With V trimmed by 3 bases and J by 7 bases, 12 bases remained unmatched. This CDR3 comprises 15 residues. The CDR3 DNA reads TGCGCCAGCAGCTCTGCCTTGGGACAGTTGGCTGGCTACACCTTC. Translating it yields CASSSALGQLAGYTF.

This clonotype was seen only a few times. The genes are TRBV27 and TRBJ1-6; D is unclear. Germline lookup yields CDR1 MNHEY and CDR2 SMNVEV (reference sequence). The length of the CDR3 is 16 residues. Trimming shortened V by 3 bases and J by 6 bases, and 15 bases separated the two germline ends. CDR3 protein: CASSFSTSAGNSPLHF. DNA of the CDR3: TGTGCCAGCAGTTTTTCTACCTCAGCTGGTAATTCACCCCTCCACTTT.

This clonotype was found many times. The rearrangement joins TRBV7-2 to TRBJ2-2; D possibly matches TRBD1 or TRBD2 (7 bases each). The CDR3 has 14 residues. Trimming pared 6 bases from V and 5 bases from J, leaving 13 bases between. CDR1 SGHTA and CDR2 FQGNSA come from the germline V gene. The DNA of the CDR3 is TGTGCCAGCAGTAACAGGGGAGGGACCGGGGAGCTGTTTTTT. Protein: CASSNRGGTGELFF. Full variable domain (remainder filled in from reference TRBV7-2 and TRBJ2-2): GAGVSQSPSNKVTEKGKDVELRCDPISGHTALYWYRQSLGQGLEFLIYFQGNSAPDKSGLPSDRFSAERTGGSVSTLTIQRTQQEDSAVYLCASSNRGGTGELFFGEGSRLTVL.

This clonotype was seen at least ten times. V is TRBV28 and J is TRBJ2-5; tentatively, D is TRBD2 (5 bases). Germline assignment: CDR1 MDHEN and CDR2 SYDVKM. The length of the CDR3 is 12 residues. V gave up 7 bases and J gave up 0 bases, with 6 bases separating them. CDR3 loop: CASTDYQETQYF. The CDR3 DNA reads TGTGCCAGCACGGACTACCAAGAGACCCAGTACTTC.

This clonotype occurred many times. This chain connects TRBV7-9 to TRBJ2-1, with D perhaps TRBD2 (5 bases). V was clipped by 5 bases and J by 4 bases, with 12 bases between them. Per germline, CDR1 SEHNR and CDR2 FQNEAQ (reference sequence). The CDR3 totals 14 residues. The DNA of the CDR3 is TGTGCCAGCAGCCCTGACGGCGGGTACAATGAGCAGTTCTTC. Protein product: CASSPDGGYNEQFF.

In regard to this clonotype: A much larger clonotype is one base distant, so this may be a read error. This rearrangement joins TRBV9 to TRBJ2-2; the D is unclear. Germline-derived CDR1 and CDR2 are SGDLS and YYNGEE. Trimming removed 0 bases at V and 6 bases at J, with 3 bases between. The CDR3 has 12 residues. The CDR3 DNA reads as TGTGCCAGCAGCGTAGAGGCCGGGGAGCTGTTTTTT. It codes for CASSVEAGELFF.

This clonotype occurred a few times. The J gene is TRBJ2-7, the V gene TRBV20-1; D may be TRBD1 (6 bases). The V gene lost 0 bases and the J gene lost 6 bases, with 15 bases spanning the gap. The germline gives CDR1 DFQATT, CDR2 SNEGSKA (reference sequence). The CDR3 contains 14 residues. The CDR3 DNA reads TGCAGTGCTAGAGATCAGCAGGGGAATGGCGAGCAGTACTTC. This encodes CSARDQQGNGEQYF.

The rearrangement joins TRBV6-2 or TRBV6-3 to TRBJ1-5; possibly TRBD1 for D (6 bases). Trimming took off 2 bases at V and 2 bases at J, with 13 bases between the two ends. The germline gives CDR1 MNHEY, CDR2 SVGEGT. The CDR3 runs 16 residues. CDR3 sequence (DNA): TGTGCCAGCAGTTACGCCCGTTACAGGGGCAATCAGCCCCAGCATTTT. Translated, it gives CASSYARYRGNQPQHF.